The T cell receptor (beta chain) described here comes from a study of a mutant IDH1 vaccine in newly diagnosed glioma. As regards this clone: Antigen: not known.

The CDR3 runs 12 residues. CDR1 is GTSNPN, CDR2 SVGIG, per germline (reference sequence). The ends were cut back, 0 bases at V and 13 bases at J, with 12 bases in the middle. Sequencing used immunoSEQ multiplex PCR; TCRdb keeps in-frame clones, though not all of them. Of 40,000 to 45,000 clones in the sample, about four fifths are singletons; the top ten hold about 2.2%. Time point denoted: week 23, last vaccination. Doses of 300 ug of mutant IDH1 20-mer peptide were given with topical imiquimod. This sequence joins TRBV30 and TRBJ1-4, with unresolved D. The material was PBMCs, obtained from a glioma patient whose treatment included an IDH1 peptide vaccine. The source of this sequence is a young woman with glioma. Some clones in this sample may be carry-over from other donors' samples. CDR3 nucleotide sequence: TGTGCCTGGAGTGTTGCTGAGAATGGACTGTTTTTT. Its protein is CAWSVAENGLFF.